This T cell receptor beta chain was found in a study of blood T cell repertoires in COVID-19. The repertoire was sequenced with immunoSEQ multiplex PCR; TCRdb's copy has only in-frame clones and lacks some. The sample yields 120,000 to 150,000 clones, around four fifths seen once. Trimming removed 3 bases from V and 0 bases from J; junction bases left unmatched: 4. CDR1 and CDR2 (germline): LGHNA, YSLEER. This CDR3 is 18 amino acids long. The genes are TRBV4-3 and TRBJ2-2; the match to TRBD2 covers 13 bases. Sequenced material: peripheral blood. The receptor was derived from a middle-aged woman with active or convalescent COVID-19. The CDR3: CASSQTSGRRANTGELFF. The CDR3 coding sequence is TGCGCCAGCAGCCAGACTAGCGGGAGGCGCGCGAACACCGGGGAGCTGTTTTTT.